One sample yielded the 23 T cell receptor beta chains listed below, sequenced in a study of cytomegalovirus exposure and HLA in healthy donors. PCR was performed using 60 Vbeta and 13 Jbeta primers. Only in-frame clones appear in the TCRdb table, and some are missing; sequencing was by immunoSEQ multiplex PCR. The sample has over 60,000 clones; about 75% are singletons. The sequenced material came from PBMCs. Source of these receptors: a man between 65 and 85 years old in good health and CMV-seronegative.

The chain has TRBV7-9 and TRBJ2-5; 8 bases match TRBD1. Trimming at V came to 5 bases and at J to 5 bases, leaving 13 bases not matched to a gene. The germline V gene has CDR1 SEHNR and CDR2 FQNEAQ (reference sequence). The length of the CDR3 is 16 residues. CDR3 sequence: CASSQDRDRIRETQYF. Here the CDR3 DNA reads TGTGCCAGCAGCCAAGACCGGGACAGGATAAGGGAGACCCAGTACTTC.

A word on this clone: One end of the junction is discordant with germline, which a read error may explain. The V gene is TRBV7-9, the J gene TRBJ1-5; TRBD1 matches at 9 bases. CDR3 length: 15 residues. Germline CDR1 SEHNR, CDR2 FQNEAQ (reference sequence). The DNA for the CDR3 is TGTTCCAGCAGTCCGGGGACAGGGTCCAATCAGCCCCAGCATTTT. This sequence encodes CSSSPGTGSNQPQHF.

The V call is TRBV6-5, the J call TRBJ1-2; TRBD1 agrees at 10 bases. V trimming: 4 bases; J trimming: 4 bases; junction bases outside the gene matches: 9. CDR1 is MNHEY and CDR2 is SVGAGI in the germline V gene. The CDR3 has 16 residues. For the CDR3, the DNA is TGTGCCAGCAGTTCGCCACCGACAGGGGGCGTCTATGGCTACACCTTC. Encoded protein: CASSSPPTGGVYGYTF.

This clone was recorded once. The V and J genes are TRBV11-3 and TRBJ2-3; D remains ambiguous. V lost 5 bases and J 1 base, leaving 13 bases between the germline ends. The CDR3 is 15 residues long. Germline CDR1 and CDR2: SGHNT and YENEEA. The CDR3 reads CASSHRFGGTDTQYF. CDR3 DNA sequence: TGTGCCAGCAGCCACAGATTTGGCGGCACAGATACGCAGTATTTT.

The chain links TRBV10-3 to TRBJ1-6; D is ambiguous. V dropped 0 bases and J dropped 3 bases, with 12 bases sitting between them. Germline V gene data show CDR1 as ENHRY and CDR2 as SYGVKD. The CDR3 length is 17 residues. The CDR3 protein is CAISESGGLDYNSPLHF. In DNA, the CDR3 is TGTGCCATCAGTGAGTCGGGTGGGCTCGACTATAATTCACCCCTCCACTTT.

The chain joins TRBV11-2 to TRBJ2-7; D unclear. Germline V gene lookup returns CDR1 SGHAT and CDR2 FQNNGV. The CDR3 runs 14 residues. Trimming removed 1 base at V and 3 bases at J, with 10 bases between. CDR3: CASSLASFSYEQYF. The CDR3 nucleotides are TGTGCCAGCAGCTTAGCAAGTTTCAGCTACGAGCAGTACTTC.

V and J are TRBV14 and TRBJ2-1; TRBD2 matches 11 bases. The CDR3 extends over 16 amino acids. CDR1 and CDR2 from the germline V gene are SGHDN and FVKESK. The J segment lost 10 bases and the V segment lost 5 bases, leaving 13 bases of the junction unmatched. The CDR3 bases are TGTGCCAGCAGCATACGACTAGCGGGACCCAAAGGGGAGCAGTTCTTC. This translates into CASSIRLAGPKGEQFF.

The rearrangement uses TRBV27 and TRBJ2-5; D may be TRBD1 (5 bases). The J call may be faulty, since TRBJ2-7 better matches the DNA end. CDR3 length: 14 residues. Germline V gives CDR1 MNHEY, CDR2 SMNVEV (reference sequence). The CDR3 loop reads CATKWVARDYEQYF. The CDR3 coding sequence is TGTGCCACTAAATGGGTAGCCAGGGACTACGAGCAGTACTTC.

This chain joins TRBV12-5 and TRBJ2-3; 9 positions agree with TRBD2. V gave up 7 bases and J gave up 2 bases; unmatched junction bases: 10. CDR3 length equals 16 residues. The V gene's germline CDR1 is LGHNT and CDR2 FRNRAP. The CDR3 DNA follows: TGTGCTAGTGCCCCGCCCAGCGGGGGGCTCACAGATACGCAGTATTTT. Translating it yields CASAPPSGGLTDTQYF.

By frequency in the sample, this clone is medium-sized. The chain joins TRBV11-3 to TRBJ2-1, with 11 bases aligning to TRBD1. Germline assignment: CDR1 SGHNT and CDR2 YENEEA. This CDR3 has 16 amino acids. J gave up 1 base and V 5 bases, and 4 bases lay outside the gene matches. The CDR3 loop reads CASSARDRGSYNEQFF. CDR3 sequence (DNA): TGTGCCAGCAGCGCCCGGGACAGGGGGTCCTACAATGAGCAGTTCTTC.

This sequence joins TRBV5-1 and TRBJ2-5, with D possibly TRBD2 on 6 matching bases. This CDR3 contains 16 residues. Germline V gene lookup returns CDR1 SGHRS and CDR2 YFSETQ. V dropped 0 bases and J dropped 7 bases, with 19 bases sitting between them. The DNA for the CDR3 is TGCGCCAGCAGCTTGGCTCCACTAGCAGGGCAGGGGACCCAGTACTTC. Residues: CASSLAPLAGQGTQYF.

CDR3 DNA sequence: TGTGCCAGCAGCCCCAAGCGGACCGGGGAGCTGTTTTTT. This codes for CASSPKRTGELFF. This rearrangement joins TRBV7-2 to TRBJ2-2; a possible D gene is TRBD2 (5 bases). The CDR3 has 13 residues. Trimming stripped 5 bases from V and 5 bases from J, with 9 bases between. The V gene's germline CDR1 is SGHTA and CDR2 FQGNSA.

At least ten counts were recorded for this clone. This sequence joins TRBV4-3 and TRBJ2-2; no definite D call. Germline loops: CDR1 LGHNA, CDR2 YSLEER. V was cut by 0 bases and J by 5 bases, with 10 bases left in between. The CDR3 length is 15 residues. In nucleotides, the CDR3 is TGCGCCAGCAGCCAAGATCCGACGCGGACCGGGGAGCTGTTTTTT. Translation gives CASSQDPTRTGELFF.

The chain uses TRBV5-1 and TRBJ1-1, with a possible D match to TRBD1 (6 bases). This CDR3 has 14 residues. CDR1 and CDR2 from the germline V gene are SGHRS and YFSETQ. V lost 2 bases and J lost 0, with 8 bases in between. The chain's CDR3 is CASSFTGMNTEAFF. Written as DNA, the CDR3 is TGCGCCAGCAGCTTTACAGGGATGAACACTGAAGCTTTCTTT.

The gene calls are TRBV2 and TRBJ2-5; 12 nucleotides align to TRBD2. The V and J ends lost 10 bases and 5 bases, in that order; junction bases with no gene match: 8. Germline V gene data show CDR1 as SNHLY and CDR2 as FYNNEI. The length of the CDR3 is 14 residues. The CDR3 DNA sequence: TGTGCCATCAAGGAGACTAGCGGGAGTGAGACCCAGTACTTC. It yields the protein CAIKETSGSETQYF.

This CDR3 reads CSDDRLAYGYTF. The CDR3 bases are TGCAGCGACGACAGGTTGGCCTATGGCTACACCTTC. The chain carries TRBV29-1 and TRBJ1-2, with D possibly matching TRBD1 (6 bases). Trimming left V 7 bases short and J 4 bases short, with 13 bases between. The CDR3 length is 12 residues. CDR1 and CDR2 from the germline V gene are SQVTM and ANQGSEA.

This clone was picked up one time. The rearrangement links TRBV19 to TRBJ2-5, with a tentative D call TRBD2 (7 bases). Trimming stripped 6 bases from V and 2 bases from J, with 10 bases between. Germline CDR1 is LNHDA and CDR2 is SQIVND (reference sequence). The CDR3 contains 13 residues. DNA of the CDR3: TGTGCCAGTAGGAAGGGGGGGCAAGAGACCCAGTACTTC. Translation: CASRKGGQETQYF. Together with reference TRBV19 and TRBJ2-5, the CDR3 gives the full variable domain: DGGITQSPKYLFRKEGQNVTLSCEQNLNHDAMYWYRQDPGQGLRLIYYSQIVNDFQKGDIAEGYSVSREKKESFPLTVTSAQKNPTAFYLCASRKGGQETQYFGPGTRLLVL.

The V and J genes are TRBV7-9 and TRBJ1-6, with 7 bases lining up with TRBD1. The germline V gene has CDR1 SEHNR and CDR2 FQNEAQ (reference sequence). The CDR3 sequence is 15 residues long. V lost 5 bases to trimming and J lost 6 bases; unmatched junction nucleotides: 7. CDR3 protein: CASSPGGTANSPLHF. CDR3 sequence (DNA): TGTGCCAGCAGCCCAGGTGGGACAGCTAATTCACCCCTCCACTTT.

The genes are TRBV7-9 and TRBJ2-5; weak D call: TRBD1 (6 bases). The J call is uncertain, as TRBJ2-7 better fits the DNA end. The germline V gene has CDR1 SEHNR and CDR2 FQNEAQ (reference sequence). This CDR3 region has 14 residues. For the CDR3, the DNA is TGTGCCAGCAGCTTAAGAGGGACAACCTACGAGCAGTACTTC. Amino acid sequence: CASSLRGTTYEQYF.

On this clone: Relative to the germline gene, one junction end is altered; a read error may explain this. The identical CDR3 is also encoded by other nucleotide sequences in the sample. This sequence joins TRBV27 and TRBJ2-2; 10 nucleotides align to TRBD2. The germline V gene encodes CDR1 MNHEY and CDR2 SMNVEV (reference sequence). CDR3 size: 15 residues. The CDR3 spells CASSLAGVNTGELFF. Here the CDR3 DNA reads TGTGCCAGCAGTCTAGCGGGGGTGAACACTGGGGAGCTGTTTTTT.

This chain uses TRBV11-2 with TRBJ2-3; tentatively, D is TRBD2 (6 bases). The V end was cut by 5 bases, the J end by 2 bases, with 14 bases between. The CDR3 has 15 amino acids. Germline CDR1 reads SGHAT; CDR2 reads FQNNGV. CDR3 bases: TGTGCCAGCAGCCCCAGACTAGAACCCACAGATACGCAGTATTTT. Amino acid sequence: CASSPRLEPTDTQYF. The entire variable domain, with the rest obtained from reference TRBV11-2 and TRBJ2-3, is as follows: EAGVAQSPRYKIIEKRQSVAFWCNPISGHATLYWYQQILGQGPKLLIQFQNNGVVDDSQLPKDRFSAERLKGVDSTLKIQPAKLEDSAVYLCASSPRLEPTDTQYFGPGTRLTVL.

V and J are TRBV28 and TRBJ2-2; 7 bases fit TRBD1. Germline CDR1 is MDHEN and CDR2 is SYDVKM. The CDR3 contains 15 residues. V was clipped by 4 bases and J by 0 bases; unmatched bases: 2. CDR3 protein: CASSSQGANTGELFF. CDR3 in DNA: TGTGCCAGCAGTTCGCAGGGGGCGAACACCGGGGAGCTGTTTTTT.

The CDR3 bases are TGTGCCAGCAGTTACGCGGGCTCACAAGCCTCCTACGAGCAGTACTTC. It encodes CASSYAGSQASYEQYF. The V call is TRBV6-5, the J call TRBJ2-7; TRBD2 is a possible D gene (5 bases). This CDR3 has 16 amino acids. Germline loops: CDR1 MNHEY, CDR2 SVGAGI. Trimming shortened V by 2 bases and J by 0 bases, and 14 bases separated the two germline ends.